Each of the 22 T cell receptor beta chains below was sequenced from the same sample in a study of OX40 agonist ivuxolimab in advanced cancers. Assay: immunoSEQ multiplex PCR; the TCRdb copy retains only in-frame clones and omits some. The repertoire holds roughly 60,000 clones, with 87% as singletons. The starting material was CD4+ or CD8+ T cells sorted from blood, obtained in a trial of the OX40 agonist ivuxolimab. The receptors originated from an adult with an advanced solid tumor such as melanoma, head and neck, liver or kidney cancer.

This sequence joins TRBV4-2 and TRBJ1-2; TRBD1 might be the D (6 bases). With 1 base removed from V and 8 bases from J, the gap between germline ends came to 20 bases. CDR1 is LGHNA, CDR2 YNFKEQ, per germline. The CDR3 spans 16 residues. CDR3 nucleotides: TGTGCCAGCAGCCAAGCCGCGGACAGTGGTACTGGGGGCTACACCTTC. It codes for CASSQAADSGTGGYTF.

CDR3 region: CASSHSLGGNQPQHF. CDR3 nucleotides: TGTGCCAGCAGCCACTCGTTGGGGGGCAATCAGCCCCAGCATTTT. The rearrangement links TRBV7-9 to TRBJ1-5, with D perhaps matching TRBD1 (5 bases). With 5 bases removed from V and 2 bases from J, the gap between germline ends came to 13 bases. In germline, CDR1 is SEHNR, CDR2 FQNEAQ (reference sequence). CDR3 length: 15 amino acids.

This clone was recorded once. This chain uses TRBV29-1 with TRBJ2-3; TRBD2 aligns across 12 bases. The J segment lost 2 bases and the V segment lost 3 bases, leaving 3 bases of the junction unmatched. Per germline, CDR1 SQVTM and CDR2 ANQGSEA. The CDR3 covers 15 residues. The CDR3 nucleotides are TGCAGCGTTGAGTCTAGCGGGAGGGTCACAGATACGCAGTATTTT. Its translation is CSVESSGRVTDTQYF.

This sequence joins TRBV6-5 and TRBJ1-5, with a tentative D call TRBD1 (5 bases). CDR3 length equals 12 residues. Germline CDR1 MNHEY, CDR2 SVGAGI. Trimming removed 10 bases from V and 3 bases from J, with 10 bases in between. The CDR3 loop is CATGPPNQPQHF. The CDR3 DNA follows: TGTGCCACAGGGCCCCCCAATCAGCCCCAGCATTTT.

The V gene is TRBV28, the J gene TRBJ1-3; D ambiguous. The V end lost 6 bases, the J end lost 1 base, and 10 bases lay between the germline ends. Germline loops: CDR1 MDHEN, CDR2 SYDVKM. CDR3 size: 14 residues. The CDR3 loop reads CASRPAGSGNTIYF. CDR3 sequence (DNA): TGTGCCAGCAGGCCGGCGGGGTCTGGAAACACCATATATTTT.

There are a few counts of this clone. J is TRBJ2-3 and V is TRBV6-6; TRBD2 aligns across 7 bases. This CDR3 comprises 13 residues. Germline V gene lookup returns CDR1 MNHNY and CDR2 SVGAGI (reference sequence). With 2 bases clipped from V and 4 bases from J, the junction kept 0 bases outside the gene matches. The CDR3 bases are TGTGCCAGCAGTTACCGGGAGGCAGATACGCAGTATTTT. Translated: CASSYREADTQYF.

This clone occurred once. The genes are TRBV30 and TRBJ1-2; D remains ambiguous. The germline CDR1 and CDR2 sequences are GTSNPN and SVGIG (reference sequence). This CDR3 is 14 amino acids long. Trimming removed 2 bases from V and 4 bases from J, with 14 bases in between. CDR3 DNA: TGTGCCTGGAGTCCCTACCGGACTCCCTATGGCTACACCTTC. It is translated as CAWSPYRTPYGYTF.

The genes are TRBV6-5 and TRBJ1-1; D not certain. CDR1 is MNHEY and CDR2 is SVGAGI in the germline V gene. V shed 0 bases and J shed 8 bases, with 10 bases lying between them. The CDR3 has 13 amino acids. In DNA, the CDR3 is TGTGCCAGCAGTTACTCGATAAGAGGGGAAGCTTTCTTT. It specifies CASSYSIRGEAFF.

The chain carries TRBV4-2 and TRBJ1-2; D uncertain. Germline assignment: CDR1 LGHNA and CDR2 YNFKEQ. This CDR3 region has 15 residues. Trimming stripped 0 bases from V and 4 bases from J, with 12 bases between. CDR3 residues: CASSQDGGLGYGYTF. CDR3 DNA: TGTGCCAGCAGCCAAGATGGAGGGCTCGGCTATGGCTACACCTTC.

V is TRBV11-2 and J is TRBJ1-3, with TRBD1 as a possible D gene (5 bases). The CDR3 extends over 14 amino acids. Germline CDR1 SGHAT, CDR2 FQNNGV. Trimming removed 5 bases from V and 1 base from J, with 9 bases in between. The CDR3 nucleotides read TGTGCCAGCAGCGCAGGGTGGTCTGGAAACACCATATATTTT. Translated: CASSAGWSGNTIYF.

This clone appeared once. The chain has TRBV6-1 and TRBJ1-1; 7 bases line up with TRBD1. Germline V CDR1 and CDR2: MNHNS, SASEGT. Trimming cost V 6 bases and J 3 bases; bases outside gene matches: 7. CDR3 size: 14 residues. Here the CDR3 DNA reads TGTGCCAGCAGGATAAGGGGGCGCGACACTGAAGCTTTCTTT. Amino acid sequence: CASRIRGRDTEAFF.

This sequence joins TRBV6-1 and TRBJ2-1; perhaps TRBD1 as D (5 bases). V shed 5 bases and J shed 9 bases, with 11 bases lying between them. Germline CDR1 and CDR2: MNHNS and SASEGT. There are 12 residues in the CDR3. CDR3 sequence: CASSPGLGEQFF. The CDR3 nucleotides read TGTGCCAGCAGTCCAGGGTTGGGTGAGCAGTTCTTC.

This clone appeared a single time. The genes are TRBV30 and TRBJ2-7; tentative D call: TRBD1 (7 bases). Germline lookup yields CDR1 GTSNPN and CDR2 SVGIG (reference sequence). The CDR3 is 13 amino acids. The V gene lost 3 bases and the J gene lost 1 base, with 10 bases spanning the gap. The CDR3 loop reads CAWSRGASYEQYF. The CDR3 DNA reads as TGTGCCTGGAGCAGGGGGGCGTCCTACGAGCAGTACTTC.

V gene TRBV7-2 combines with J gene TRBJ2-2, with D uncertain. Germline-derived CDR1 and CDR2 are SGHTA and FQGNSA. V was trimmed by 0 bases and J by 6 bases, leaving 11 bases between them. The CDR3 contains 15 residues. CDR3 sequence reads: CASSLALLNAGELFF. In nucleotides, the CDR3 is TGTGCCAGCAGCTTAGCACTCCTCAACGCCGGGGAGCTGTTTTTT.

This chain joins TRBV15 and TRBJ2-1; 11 bases agree with TRBD2. The CDR3 extends over 16 amino acids. V shed 11 bases and J 12 bases; nucleotides not matched to a gene: 21. The germline V gene encodes CDR1 LNHNV and CDR2 YYDKDF (reference sequence). Here the CDR3 DNA reads TGTGCCTCGACTAGCGGGGAACGGCCCTATACAGATGCGCAGTTCTTC. As protein: CASTSGERPYTDAQFF.

Concerning this clone itself: In this CDR3 the conserved last residue, phenylalanine or tryptophan, is missing, so a read error is likely. The CDR3 DNA is TGTGCCAGCAGCCCCTCCGACGCGACATTTGGCTACACCCTC. Its protein product is CASSPSDATFGYTL. V and J are TRBV4-2 and TRBJ1-2; D gene uncertain. The CDR3 length is 14 residues. V gave up 4 bases and J gave up 7 bases, with 16 bases separating them. CDR1 LGHNA and CDR2 YNFKEQ come from the germline V gene.

This sequence joins TRBV5-5 and TRBJ1-4, with unresolved D. Germline CDR1 SGHKS, CDR2 YYEKEE (reference sequence). This CDR3 has 14 amino acids. The V end lost 0 bases, the J end lost 4 bases, and 7 bases lay between the germline ends. The CDR3 sequence: CASSLGQNNEKLFF. DNA of the CDR3: TGTGCCAGCAGCTTGGGTCAGAATAATGAAAAACTGTTTTTT.

V usage is TRBV5-1 and J usage is TRBJ2-3, with a tentative D call TRBD2 (5 bases). CDR3 length: 14 residues. The V gene lost 6 bases and the J gene lost 10 bases, with 21 bases spanning the gap. Germline V gene sequence: CDR1 SGHRS, CDR2 YFSETQ. The CDR3 loop is CASNVRPRSEAQYF. The CDR3 coding sequence is TGCGCCAGCAACGTCCGGCCCAGGTCGGAGGCGCAGTATTTT. The full variable domain, its missing parts supplied by reference TRBV5-1 and TRBJ2-3, is KAGVTQTPRYLIKTRGQQVTLSCSPISGHRSVSWYQQTPGQGLQFLFEYFSETQRNKGNFPGRFSGRQFSNSRSEMNVSTLELGDSALYLCASNVRPRSEAQYFGPGTRLTVL.

This chain links TRBV7-2 with TRBJ2-7; 8 bases are a match to TRBD1. V was clipped by 5 bases and J by 7 bases; unmatched bases: 10. The CDR3 contains 14 residues. Germline V lookup: CDR1 SGHTA, CDR2 FQGNSA. CDR3 in amino acids: CASSSTTGAGEQYF. In DNA, the CDR3 is TGTGCCAGCAGCAGCACGACAGGGGCTGGGGAGCAGTACTTC.

V gene TRBV10-3 combines with J gene TRBJ1-1; maybe TRBD1 (5 bases). This CDR3 spans 14 amino acids. V lost 3 bases and J 2 bases, leaving 10 bases between the germline ends. CDR1 ENHRY and CDR2 SYGVKD come from the germline V gene. The CDR3 region has the DNA TGTGCCATCAGTGAAAGACAGCCTAACACTGAAGCTTTCTTT. Translating it yields CAISERQPNTEAFF.

The V gene is TRBV7-9, the J gene TRBJ2-6; no firm D call. Germline values: CDR1 SEHNR, CDR2 FQNEAQ (reference sequence). V lost 4 bases and J lost 3, with 4 bases in between. The CDR3 extends over 13 amino acids. CDR3 loop: CASSSVGANVLTF. CDR3 nucleotides: TGTGCCAGCAGCTCCGTTGGGGCCAACGTCCTGACTTTC. The whole variable domain, remainder taken from reference TRBV7-9 and TRBJ2-6, is DTGVSQNPRHKITKRGQNVTFRCDPISEHNRLYWYRQTLGQGPEFLTYFQNEAQLEKSRLLSDRFSAERPKGSFSTLEIQRTEQGDSAMYLCASSSVGANVLTFGAGSRLTVL.

The rearrangement links TRBV28 to TRBJ2-4; a weak D match, TRBD2 (5 bases). The CDR3 length is 17 residues. In germline, CDR1 is MDHEN, CDR2 SYDVKM. Trimming left V 3 bases short and J 1 base short, with 16 bases between. CDR3 nucleotides: TGTGCCAGCAGTTTTCAGGACCTACGGAGGGCCAAAAACATTCAGTACTTC. As protein: CASSFQDLRRAKNIQYF.